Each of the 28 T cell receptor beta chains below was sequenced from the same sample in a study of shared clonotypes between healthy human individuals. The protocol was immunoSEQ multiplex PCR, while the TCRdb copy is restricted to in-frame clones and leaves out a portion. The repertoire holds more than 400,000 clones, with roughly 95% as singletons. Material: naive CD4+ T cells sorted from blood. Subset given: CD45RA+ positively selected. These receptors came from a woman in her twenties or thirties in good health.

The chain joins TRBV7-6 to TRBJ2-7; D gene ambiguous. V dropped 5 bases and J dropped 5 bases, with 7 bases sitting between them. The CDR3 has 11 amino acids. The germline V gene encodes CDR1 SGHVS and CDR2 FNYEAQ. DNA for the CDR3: TGTGCCAGCAGCGATCTTGACGAGCAGTACTTC. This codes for CASSDLDEQYF.

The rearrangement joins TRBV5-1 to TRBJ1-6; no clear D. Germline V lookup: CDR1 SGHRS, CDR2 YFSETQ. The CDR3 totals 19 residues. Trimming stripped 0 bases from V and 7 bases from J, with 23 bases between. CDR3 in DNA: TGCGCCAGCAGCTTGGCCACAGAACACCCCTTTGAGGCGAATTCACCCCTCCACTTT. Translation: CASSLATEHPFEANSPLHF.

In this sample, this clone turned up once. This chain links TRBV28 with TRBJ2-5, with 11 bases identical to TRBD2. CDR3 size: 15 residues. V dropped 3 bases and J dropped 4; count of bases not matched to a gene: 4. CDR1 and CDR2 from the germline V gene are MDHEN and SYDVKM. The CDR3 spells CASSLTSGMRETQYF. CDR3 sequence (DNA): TGTGCCAGCAGTTTGACTAGCGGGATGAGAGAGACCCAGTACTTC.

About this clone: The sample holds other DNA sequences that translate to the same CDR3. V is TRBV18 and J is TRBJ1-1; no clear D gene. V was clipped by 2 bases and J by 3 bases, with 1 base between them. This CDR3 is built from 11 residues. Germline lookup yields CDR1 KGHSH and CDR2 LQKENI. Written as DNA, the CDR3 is TGTGCCAGCTCACCAGACACTGAAGCTTTCTTT. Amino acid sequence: CASSPDTEAFF.

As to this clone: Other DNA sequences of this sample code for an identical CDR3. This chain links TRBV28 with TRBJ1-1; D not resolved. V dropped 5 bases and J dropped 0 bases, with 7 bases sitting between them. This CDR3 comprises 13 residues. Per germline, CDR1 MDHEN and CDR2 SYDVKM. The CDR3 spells CASSPRMNTEAFF. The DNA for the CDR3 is TGTGCCAGCAGTCCCCGGATGAACACTGAAGCTTTCTTT.

CDR3 protein: CASSYSLVDTQYF. In nucleotides, the CDR3 is TGTGCCAGCAGTTACTCGTTGGTTGATACGCAGTATTTT. The chain employs TRBV6-5 and TRBJ2-3, with D unresolved. Trimming left V 0 bases short and J 6 bases short, with 7 bases between. Per germline, CDR1 MNHEY and CDR2 SVGAGI. The CDR3 spans 13 residues.

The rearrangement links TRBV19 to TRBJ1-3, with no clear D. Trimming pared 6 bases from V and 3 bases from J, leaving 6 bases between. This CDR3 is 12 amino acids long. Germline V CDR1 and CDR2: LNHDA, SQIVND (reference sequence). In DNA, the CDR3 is TGTGCCAGTAGCATCCTTGGAAACACCATATATTTT. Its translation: CASSILGNTIYF.

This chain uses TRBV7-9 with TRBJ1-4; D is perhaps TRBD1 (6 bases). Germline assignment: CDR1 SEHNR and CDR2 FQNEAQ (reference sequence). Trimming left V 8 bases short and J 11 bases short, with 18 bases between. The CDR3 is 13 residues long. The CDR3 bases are TGTGCCAGCGCCGGGGGGCAGGTCGACAAACTGTTTTTT. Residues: CASAGGQVDKLFF.

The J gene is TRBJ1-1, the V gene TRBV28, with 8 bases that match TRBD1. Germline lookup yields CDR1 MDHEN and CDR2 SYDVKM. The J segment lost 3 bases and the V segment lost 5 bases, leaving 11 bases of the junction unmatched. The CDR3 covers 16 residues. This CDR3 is CASSVSKTGEDTEAFF. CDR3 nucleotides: TGTGCCAGCAGTGTATCAAAGACAGGGGAGGACACTGAAGCTTTCTTT.

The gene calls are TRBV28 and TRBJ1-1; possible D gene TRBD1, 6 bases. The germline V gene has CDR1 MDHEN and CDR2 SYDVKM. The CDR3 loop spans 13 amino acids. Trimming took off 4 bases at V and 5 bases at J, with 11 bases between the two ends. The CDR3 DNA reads TGTGCCAGCAGTTCAGGGGTAGAGACTGAAGCTTTCTTT. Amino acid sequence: CASSSGVETEAFF.

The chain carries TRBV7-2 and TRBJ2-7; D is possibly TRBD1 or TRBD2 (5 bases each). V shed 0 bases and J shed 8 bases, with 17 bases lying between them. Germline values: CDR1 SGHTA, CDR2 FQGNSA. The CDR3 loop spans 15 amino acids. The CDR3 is CASSLAGTDLRKQYF. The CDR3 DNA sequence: TGTGCCAGCAGCTTAGCCGGGACGGATCTACGCAAGCAGTACTTC.

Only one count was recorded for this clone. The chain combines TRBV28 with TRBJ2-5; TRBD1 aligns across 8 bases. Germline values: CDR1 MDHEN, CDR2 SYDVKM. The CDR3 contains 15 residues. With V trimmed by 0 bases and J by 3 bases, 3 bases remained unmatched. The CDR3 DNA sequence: TGTGCCAGCAGTTTATGGTCAGGGGGCAAAGAGACCCAGTACTTC. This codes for CASSLWSGGKETQYF. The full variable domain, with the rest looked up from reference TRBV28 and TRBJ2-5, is DVKVTQSSRYLVKRTGEKVFLECVQDMDHENMFWYRQDPGLGLRLIYFSYDVKMKEKGDIPEGYSVSREKKERFSLILESASTNQTSMYLCASSLWSGGKETQYFGPGTRLLVL.

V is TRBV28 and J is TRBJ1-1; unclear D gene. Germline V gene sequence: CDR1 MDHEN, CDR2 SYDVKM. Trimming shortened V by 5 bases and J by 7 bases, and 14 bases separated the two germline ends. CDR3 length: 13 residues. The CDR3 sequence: CASSPGSAFEAFF. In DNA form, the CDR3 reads TGTGCCAGCAGTCCAGGCTCGGCCTTTGAAGCTTTCTTT.

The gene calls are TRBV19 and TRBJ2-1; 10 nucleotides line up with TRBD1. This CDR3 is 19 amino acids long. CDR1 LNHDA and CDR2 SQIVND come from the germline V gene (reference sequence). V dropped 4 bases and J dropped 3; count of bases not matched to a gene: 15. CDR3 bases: TGTGCCAGTAGTAATCCGCCGCCTGGCCGGGACAGGGGCTACAATGAGCAGTTCTTC. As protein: CASSNPPPGRDRGYNEQFF. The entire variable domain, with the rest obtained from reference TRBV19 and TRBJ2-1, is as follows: DGGITQSPKYLFRKEGQNVTLSCEQNLNHDAMYWYRQDPGQGLRLIYYSQIVNDFQKGDIAEGYSVSREKKESFPLTVTSAQKNPTAFYLCASSNPPPGRDRGYNEQFFGPGTRLTVL.

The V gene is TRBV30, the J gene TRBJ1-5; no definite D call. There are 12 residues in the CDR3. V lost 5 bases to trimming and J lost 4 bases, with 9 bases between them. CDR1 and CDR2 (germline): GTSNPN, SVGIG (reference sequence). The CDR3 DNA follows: TGTGCCTGGTCCCTTAAGAATCAGCCCCAGCATTTT. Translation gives CAWSLKNQPQHF.

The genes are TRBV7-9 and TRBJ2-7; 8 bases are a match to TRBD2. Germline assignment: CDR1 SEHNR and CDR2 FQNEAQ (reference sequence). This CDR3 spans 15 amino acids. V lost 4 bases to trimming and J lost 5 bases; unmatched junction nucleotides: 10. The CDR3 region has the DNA TGTGCCAGCAGCTGGACCGGGACTAGAGGTGACGAGCAGTACTTC. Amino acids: CASSWTGTRGDEQYF.

The CDR3 spells CASSADISQPQHF. The CDR3 DNA reads as TGTGCCAGCAGCGCGGATATCAGCCAGCCCCAGCATTTT. The V call is TRBV5-8, the J call TRBJ1-5; D gene uncertain. There are 13 residues in the CDR3. V was cut by 4 bases and J by 7 bases, with 12 bases left in between. Germline CDR1 is SGHTS and CDR2 is YDEGEE.

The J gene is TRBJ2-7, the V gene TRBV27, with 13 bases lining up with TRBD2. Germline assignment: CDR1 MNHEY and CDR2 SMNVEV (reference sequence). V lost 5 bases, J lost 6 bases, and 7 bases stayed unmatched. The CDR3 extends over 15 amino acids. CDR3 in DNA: TGTGCCAGCAGTACACCGGGACTAGCGGGGCTCGAGCAGTACTTC. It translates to CASSTPGLAGLEQYF.

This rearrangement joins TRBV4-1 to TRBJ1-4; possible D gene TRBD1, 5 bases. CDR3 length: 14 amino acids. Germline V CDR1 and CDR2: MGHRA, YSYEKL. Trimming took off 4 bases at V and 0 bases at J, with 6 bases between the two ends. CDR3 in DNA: TGCGCCAGCAGCCGAGGGGCAACTAATGAAAAACTGTTTTTT. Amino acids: CASSRGATNEKLFF.

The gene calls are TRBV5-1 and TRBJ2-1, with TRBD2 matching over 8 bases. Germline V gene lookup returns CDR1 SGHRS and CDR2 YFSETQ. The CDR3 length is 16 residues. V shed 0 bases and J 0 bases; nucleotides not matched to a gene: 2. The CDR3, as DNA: TGCGCCAGCAGCTTGGGACTAGCGATCTCCTACAATGAGCAGTTCTTC. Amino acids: CASSLGLAISYNEQFF.

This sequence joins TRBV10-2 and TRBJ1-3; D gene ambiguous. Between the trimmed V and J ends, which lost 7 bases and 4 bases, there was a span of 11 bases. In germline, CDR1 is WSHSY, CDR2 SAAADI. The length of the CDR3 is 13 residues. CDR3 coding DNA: TGCGCCAGCACCCCGTCGATCGGAAACACCATATATTTT. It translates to CASTPSIGNTIYF.

Here the CDR3 DNA reads TGTGCCAGCAGCTTAGAGGTGGCGGACAGGGGGCTTCGTGACTATGGCTACACCTTC. This translates into CASSLEVADRGLRDYGYTF. The rearrangement joins TRBV7-9 to TRBJ1-2, with 11 bases identical to TRBD1. V shed 1 base and J 3 bases; nucleotides not matched to a gene: 13. CDR1 is SEHNR and CDR2 is FQNEAQ in the germline V gene (reference sequence). The CDR3 is 19 residues long.

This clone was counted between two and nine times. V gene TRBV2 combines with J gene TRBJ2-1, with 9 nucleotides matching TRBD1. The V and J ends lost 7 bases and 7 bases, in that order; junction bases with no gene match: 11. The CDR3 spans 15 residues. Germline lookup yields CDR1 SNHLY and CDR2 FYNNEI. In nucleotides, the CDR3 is TGTGCCAGCATGGTTCGGGACAGGGTTATAAATGAGCAGTTCTTC. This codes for CASMVRDRVINEQFF.

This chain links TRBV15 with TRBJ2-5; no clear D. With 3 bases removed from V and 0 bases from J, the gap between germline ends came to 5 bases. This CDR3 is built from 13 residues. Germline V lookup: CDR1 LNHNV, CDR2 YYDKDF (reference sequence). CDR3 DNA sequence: TGTGCCACCAGCAGGAAGTACCAAGAGACCCAGTACTTC. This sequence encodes CATSRKYQETQYF.

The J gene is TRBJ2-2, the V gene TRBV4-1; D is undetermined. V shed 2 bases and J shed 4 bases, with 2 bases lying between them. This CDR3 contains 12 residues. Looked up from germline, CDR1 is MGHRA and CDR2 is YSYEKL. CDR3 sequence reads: CASSQRTGELFF. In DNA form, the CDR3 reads TGCGCCAGCAGCCAACGCACCGGGGAGCTGTTTTTT.

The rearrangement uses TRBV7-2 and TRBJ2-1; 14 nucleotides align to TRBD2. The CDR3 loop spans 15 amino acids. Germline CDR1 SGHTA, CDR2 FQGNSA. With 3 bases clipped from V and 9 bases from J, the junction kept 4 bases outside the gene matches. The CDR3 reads CASSLGLAGVSEQFF. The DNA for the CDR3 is TGTGCCAGCAGCTTGGGACTAGCGGGAGTTAGTGAGCAGTTCTTC.

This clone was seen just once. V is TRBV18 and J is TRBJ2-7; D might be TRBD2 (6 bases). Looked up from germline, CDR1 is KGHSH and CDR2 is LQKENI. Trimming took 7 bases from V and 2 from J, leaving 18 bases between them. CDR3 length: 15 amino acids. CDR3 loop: CASFITRGSAYEQYF. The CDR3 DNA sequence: TGTGCCAGCTTCATAACGCGGGGCAGCGCCTACGAGCAGTACTTC.

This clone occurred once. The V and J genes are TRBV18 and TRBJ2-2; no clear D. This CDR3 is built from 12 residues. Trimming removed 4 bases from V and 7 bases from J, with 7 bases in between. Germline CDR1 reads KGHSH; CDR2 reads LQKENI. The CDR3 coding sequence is TGTGCCAGCTCACGGGTTGTCGGGGAGCTGTTTTTT. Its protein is CASSRVVGELFF.